The subject of this entry is one TCR beta chain. Its antigen is as yet unknown. This may come from a read error, since a much larger clone is one base off. The data stem from a study of blood T cells in healthy people across ages. The CDR3 loop spans 15 amino acids. The V end lost 0 bases, the J end lost 0 bases, and 4 bases lay between the germline ends. Germline lookup yields CDR1 SGDLS and CDR2 YYNGEE. The use of a sample-barcoded 5' primer and a J-beta primer mix characterized a second PCR of roughly 7 to 11 cycles. TCRdb re-called the 5' RACE reads through MiXCR, storing one row per CDR3 protein. The data hold 1.8 million or so distinct CDR3 sequences, with 39% observed a single time. Broader study findings: With unsorted PBMCs, a conclusive comparison of naive versus antigen-experienced cells was not possible. Higher naive T cell percentage went strongly together with higher TCR beta diversity.

Healthy Russian Caucasian donors spanned ages roughly 6 to 90 years. Source material: blood. This sequence originates from a human donor in good health. This rearrangement joins TRBV9 to TRBJ2-6; D remains ambiguous. The CDR3 protein is CASSVAISGANVLTF. CDR3 nucleotide sequence: TGTGCCAGCAGCGTAGCGATCTCTGGGGCCAACGTCCTGACTTTC.